The sequence of this T cell receptor (beta chain) was determined in a study of cytomegalovirus exposure and HLA in healthy donors. The CDR3 contains 15 residues. The germline gives CDR1 MNHEY, CDR2 SMNVEV (reference sequence). Trimming took 6 bases from V and 3 from J; bases not matched to a gene: 8. Generated by immunoSEQ multiplex PCR, the TCRdb table keeps only in-frame clones and is missing some. The sample gives more than 55,000 clones, around 92% of which show up once; 1.2% is in the top ten. A remark on this clone: Its antigen remains unidentified.

Overall study results and limits: TCR beta chains numbering under 200 were designated cytomegalovirus-associated. Published work reported that the classifier diagnosed cytomegalovirus status with high specificity and sensitivity.

The TCR comes from a woman aged 18-35 years in good health and CMV-seronegative. Source material: PBMCs. The gene calls are TRBV27 and TRBJ1-5; 7 bases match TRBD1. This CDR3 reads CASSQSQGLNQPQHF. The CDR3 nucleotides are TGTGCCAGCAGCCAATCACAGGGGCTCAATCAGCCCCAGCATTTT.